The clone carrying this T cell receptor beta chain has at least ten counts. As yet, its antigen is unknown. The entire patient cohort was treatment-naive prior to thyroid surgery. This entry belongs to a study of metastatic and nonmetastatic thyroid tumors. About the research overall: Repertoire comparisons spanned blood and tumor or nodule tissue from malignant and benign thyroid patients.

Study findings and constraints: Malignant thyroid tumors reportedly exceeded benign nodules significantly in TCR beta diversity, with the difference appearing in blood and tumor.

V was pared by 2 bases and J by 1 base, with 9 bases between. Germline CDR1 reads SGHTA; CDR2 reads FQGNSA. The CDR3 sequence is 14 residues long. Per the study methods: To classify distant metastasis in papillary thyroid cancer, a model was built from CDR3 differences across clinicopathological groups. TCRdb redid the clone calls on the PCR reads using MiXCR. The V and J calls, along with clone size, are taken from TCRdb and not from the paper's own processing. The table records tens of thousands of clones, 13% of them present only once. The sequenced sample was blood. The genes are TRBV7-2 and TRBJ2-7; D is unclear. This TCR was sampled from a female donor with papillary thyroid cancer or a benign thyroid nodule (not recorded which). Some clones in this sample may be carry-over from other donors' samples. CDR3 loop: CASSLTTVSYEQYF. In DNA form, the CDR3 reads TGTGCCAGCAGCTTAACGACTGTATCCTACGAGCAGTACTTC.